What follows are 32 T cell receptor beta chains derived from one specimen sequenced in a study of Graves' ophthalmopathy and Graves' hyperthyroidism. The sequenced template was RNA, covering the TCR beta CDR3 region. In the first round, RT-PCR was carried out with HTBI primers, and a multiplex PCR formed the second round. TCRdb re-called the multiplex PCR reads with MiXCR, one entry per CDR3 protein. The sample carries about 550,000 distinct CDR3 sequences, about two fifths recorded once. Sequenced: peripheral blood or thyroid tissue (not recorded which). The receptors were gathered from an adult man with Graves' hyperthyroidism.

The CDR3 loop reads CASSLAAANVLTF. The CDR3 DNA is TGTGCCAGCAGCTTAGCTGCAGCCAACGTCCTGACTTTC. The chain is built from TRBV5-4 and TRBJ2-6; D is undetermined. V lost 2 bases and J 7 bases, leaving 7 bases between the germline ends. Germline values: CDR1 SGHNT, CDR2 YYREEE (reference sequence). The CDR3 covers 13 residues.

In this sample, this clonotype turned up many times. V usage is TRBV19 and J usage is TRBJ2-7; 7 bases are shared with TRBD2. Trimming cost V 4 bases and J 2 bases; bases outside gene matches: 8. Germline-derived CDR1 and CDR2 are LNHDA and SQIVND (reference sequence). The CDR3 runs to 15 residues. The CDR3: CASSTFLGRAYEQYF. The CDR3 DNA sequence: TGTGCCAGTAGTACCTTTTTGGGGAGGGCCTACGAGCAGTACTTC.

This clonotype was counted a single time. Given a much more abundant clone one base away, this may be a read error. The CDR3 region has the DNA TGTGCCAGCAGCTCCGGACAGGGACGACATGGCTACACCTTC. Translating it yields CASSSGQGRHGYTF. The chain combines TRBV7-9 with TRBJ1-2, with 8 bases aligning to TRBD1. The length of the CDR3 is 14 residues. CDR1 SEHNR and CDR2 FQNEAQ come from the germline V gene (reference sequence). J lost 6 bases, V lost 4 bases, and 7 bases had no gene match.

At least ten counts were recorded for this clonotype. DNA of the CDR3: TGTGCCATCAGTGAATCCCCAGGGGTGGGGACTGAAGCTTTCTTT. Amino acids: CAISESPGVGTEAFF. The chain couples TRBV10-3 to TRBJ1-1; D might be TRBD1 (6 bases). Trimming took 3 bases from V and 5 from J, leaving 16 bases between them. Germline V gene sequence: CDR1 ENHRY, CDR2 SYGVKD. The CDR3 runs 15 residues.

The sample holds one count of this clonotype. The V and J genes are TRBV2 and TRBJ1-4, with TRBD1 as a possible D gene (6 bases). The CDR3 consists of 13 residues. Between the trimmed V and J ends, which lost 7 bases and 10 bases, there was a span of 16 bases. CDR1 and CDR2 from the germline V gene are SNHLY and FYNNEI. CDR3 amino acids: CASTAGGGGKLFF. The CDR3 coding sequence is TGTGCCAGCACCGCGGGGGGAGGGGGAAAACTGTTTTTT.

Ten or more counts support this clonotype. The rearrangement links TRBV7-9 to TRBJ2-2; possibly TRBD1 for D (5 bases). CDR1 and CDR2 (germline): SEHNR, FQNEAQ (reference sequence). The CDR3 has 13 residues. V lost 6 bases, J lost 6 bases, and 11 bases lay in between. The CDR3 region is CASRDTGPGELFF. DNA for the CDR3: TGTGCCAGCAGGGACACCGGTCCCGGGGAGCTGTTTTTT.

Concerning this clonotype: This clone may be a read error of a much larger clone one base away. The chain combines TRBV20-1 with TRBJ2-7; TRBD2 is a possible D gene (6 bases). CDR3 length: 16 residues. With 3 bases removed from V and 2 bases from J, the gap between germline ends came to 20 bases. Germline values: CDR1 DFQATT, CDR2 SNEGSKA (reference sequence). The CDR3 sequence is CSASPLGTLSPYEQYF. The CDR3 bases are TGCAGTGCTAGTCCCCTCGGGACTCTGAGCCCCTACGAGCAGTACTTC.

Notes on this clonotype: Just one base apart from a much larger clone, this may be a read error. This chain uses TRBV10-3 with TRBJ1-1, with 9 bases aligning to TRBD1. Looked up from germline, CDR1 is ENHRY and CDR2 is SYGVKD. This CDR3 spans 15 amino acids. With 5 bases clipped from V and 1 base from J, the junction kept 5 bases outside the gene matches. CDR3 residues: CAISIQGAANTEAFF. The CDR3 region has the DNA TGTGCCATCAGTATACAGGGGGCCGCGAACACTGAAGCTTTCTTT.

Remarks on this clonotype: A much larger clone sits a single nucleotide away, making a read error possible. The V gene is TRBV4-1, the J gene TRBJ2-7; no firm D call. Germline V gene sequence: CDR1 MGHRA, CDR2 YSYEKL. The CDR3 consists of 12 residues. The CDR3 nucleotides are TGCGCCAGCAGCCAAGATTTTGGGCCTCAGCACTTC. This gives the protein CASSQDFGPQHF.

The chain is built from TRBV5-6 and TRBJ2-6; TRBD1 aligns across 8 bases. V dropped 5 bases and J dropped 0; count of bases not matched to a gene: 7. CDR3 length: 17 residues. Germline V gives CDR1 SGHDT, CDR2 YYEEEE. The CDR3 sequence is CASRTTGDYSGANVLTF. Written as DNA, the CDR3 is TGTGCCAGCAGAACGACAGGGGATTACTCTGGGGCCAACGTCCTGACTTTC.

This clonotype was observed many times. The CDR3 DNA sequence: TGCAGCGTTGAAGATCAAAGAGTAGGGCCCGCCTCTGGAAACACCATATATTTT. Residues: CSVEDQRVGPASGNTIYF. The chain couples TRBV29-1 to TRBJ1-3; D unresolved. This CDR3 spans 18 amino acids. V was shortened by 0 bases and J by 0 bases, with 18 bases between the two germline ends. From germline, CDR1 is SQVTM and CDR2 ANQGSEA.

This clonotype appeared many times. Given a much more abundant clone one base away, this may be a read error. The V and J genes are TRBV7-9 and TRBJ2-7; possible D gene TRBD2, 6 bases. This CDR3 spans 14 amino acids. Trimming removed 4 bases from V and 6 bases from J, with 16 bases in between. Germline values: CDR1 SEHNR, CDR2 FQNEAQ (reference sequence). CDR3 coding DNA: TGTGCCAGCAGCTATAGCGGCGGACCCGGCGAGCAGTACTTC. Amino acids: CASSYSGGPGEQYF.

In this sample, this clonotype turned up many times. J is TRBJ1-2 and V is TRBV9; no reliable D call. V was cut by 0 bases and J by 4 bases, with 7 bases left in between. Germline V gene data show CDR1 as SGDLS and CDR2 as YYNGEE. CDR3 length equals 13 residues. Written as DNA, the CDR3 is TGTGCCAGCAGCGTAGAGTTCGGCTATGGCTACACCTTC. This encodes CASSVEFGYGYTF.

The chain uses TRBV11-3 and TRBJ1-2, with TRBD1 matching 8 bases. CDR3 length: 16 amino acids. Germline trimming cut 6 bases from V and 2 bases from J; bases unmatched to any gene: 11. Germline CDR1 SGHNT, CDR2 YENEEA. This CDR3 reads CASSNDRGMANYGYTF. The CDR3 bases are TGTGCCAGCAGTAATGACAGGGGAATGGCAAACTATGGCTACACCTTC.

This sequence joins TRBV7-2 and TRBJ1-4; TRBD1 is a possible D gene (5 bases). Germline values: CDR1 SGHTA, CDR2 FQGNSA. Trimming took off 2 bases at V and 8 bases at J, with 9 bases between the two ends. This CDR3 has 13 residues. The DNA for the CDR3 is TGTGCCAGCAGCTTATACGGGGCCGAAAAACTGTTTTTT. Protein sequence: CASSLYGAEKLFF.

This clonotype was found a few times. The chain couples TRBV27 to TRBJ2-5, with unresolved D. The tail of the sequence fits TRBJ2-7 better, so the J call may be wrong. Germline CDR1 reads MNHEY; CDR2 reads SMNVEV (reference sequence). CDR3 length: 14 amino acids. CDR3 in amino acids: CASSQTLGGYEQYF. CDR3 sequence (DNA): TGTGCCAGCAGTCAGACCTTGGGCGGCTACGAGCAGTACTTC.

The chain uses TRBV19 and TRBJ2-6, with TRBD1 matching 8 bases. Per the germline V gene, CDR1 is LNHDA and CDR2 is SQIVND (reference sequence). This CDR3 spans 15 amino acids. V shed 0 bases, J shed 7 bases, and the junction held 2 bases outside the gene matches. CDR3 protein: CASSIDRGQANVLTF. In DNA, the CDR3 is TGTGCCAGTAGTATAGACAGGGGGCAAGCCAACGTCCTGACTTTC. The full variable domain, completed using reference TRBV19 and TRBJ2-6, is DGGITQSPKYLFRKEGQNVTLSCEQNLNHDAMYWYRQDPGQGLRLIYYSQIVNDFQKGDIAEGYSVSREKKESFPLTVTSAQKNPTAFYLCASSIDRGQANVLTFGAGSRLTVL.

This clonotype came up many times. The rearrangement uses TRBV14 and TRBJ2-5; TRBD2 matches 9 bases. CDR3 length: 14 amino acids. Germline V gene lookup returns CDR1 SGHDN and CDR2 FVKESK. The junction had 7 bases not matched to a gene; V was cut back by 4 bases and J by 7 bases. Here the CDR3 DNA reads TGTGCCAGCAGCCTGCGGGAGGGCCTCGGGACCCAGTACTTC. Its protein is CASSLREGLGTQYF.

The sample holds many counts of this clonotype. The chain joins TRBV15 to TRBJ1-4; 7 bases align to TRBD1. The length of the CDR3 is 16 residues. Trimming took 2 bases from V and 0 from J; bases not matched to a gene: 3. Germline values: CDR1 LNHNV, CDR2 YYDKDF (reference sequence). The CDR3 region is CATSRSGTATNEKLFF. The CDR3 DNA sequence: TGTGCCACCAGCAGATCCGGGACAGCAACTAATGAAAAACTGTTTTTT.

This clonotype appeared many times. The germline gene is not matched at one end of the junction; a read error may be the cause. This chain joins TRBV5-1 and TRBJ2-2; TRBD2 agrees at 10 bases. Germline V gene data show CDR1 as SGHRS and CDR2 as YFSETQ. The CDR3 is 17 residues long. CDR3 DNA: TGTGCCAGCAGCTTAAGAGCGGGAGGGACGAACACCGGGGAGCTGTTTTTT. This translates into CASSLRAGGTNTGELFF.

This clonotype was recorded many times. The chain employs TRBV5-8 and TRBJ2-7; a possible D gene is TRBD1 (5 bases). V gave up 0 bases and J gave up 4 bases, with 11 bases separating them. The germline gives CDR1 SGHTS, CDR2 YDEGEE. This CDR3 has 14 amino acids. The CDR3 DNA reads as TGTGCCAGCAGCTTGGATCCTAGGGGATACGAGCAGTACTTC. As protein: CASSLDPRGYEQYF.

CDR3 in DNA: TGCGCCAGCAGTGAAAACCGGGACAGGGGGTACACCGGGGAGCTGTTTTTT. It encodes CASSENRDRGYTGELFF. V is TRBV10-1 and J is TRBJ2-2; 11 bases are shared with TRBD1. V lost 3 bases and J lost 3; bases outside the gene matches: 6. From germline, CDR1 is WNHNN and CDR2 SYGVQD (reference sequence). This CDR3 region has 17 residues.

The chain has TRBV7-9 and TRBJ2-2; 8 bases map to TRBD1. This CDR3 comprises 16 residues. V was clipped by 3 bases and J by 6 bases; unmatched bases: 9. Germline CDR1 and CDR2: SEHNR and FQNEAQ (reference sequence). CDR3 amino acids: CASSFRGRGRSGELFF. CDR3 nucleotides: TGTGCCAGCAGCTTTAGGGGCAGGGGGCGATCCGGGGAGCTGTTTTTT. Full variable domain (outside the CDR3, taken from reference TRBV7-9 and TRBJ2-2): DTGVSQNPRHKITKRGQNVTFRCDPISEHNRLYWYRQTLGQGPEFLTYFQNEAQLEKSRLLSDRFSAERPKGSFSTLEIQRTEQGDSAMYLCASSFRGRGRSGELFFGEGSRLTVL.

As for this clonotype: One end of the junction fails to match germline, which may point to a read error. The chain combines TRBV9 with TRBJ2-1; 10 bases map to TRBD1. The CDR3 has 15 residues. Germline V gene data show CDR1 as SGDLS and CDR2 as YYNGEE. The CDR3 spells CASSVKDRGMDEQLF. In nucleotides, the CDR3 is TGTGCCAGCAGCGTCAAGGACAGGGGGATGGATGAGCAGCTCTTC.

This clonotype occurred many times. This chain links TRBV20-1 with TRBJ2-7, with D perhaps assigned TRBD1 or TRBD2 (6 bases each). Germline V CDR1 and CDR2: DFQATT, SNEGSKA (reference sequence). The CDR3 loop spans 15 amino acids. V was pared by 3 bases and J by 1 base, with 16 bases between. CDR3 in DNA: TGCAGTGCTAGTTCTGGAGGGGGGTTTTCCTACGAGCAGTACTTC. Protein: CSASSGGGFSYEQYF.

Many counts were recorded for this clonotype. CDR3 loop: CATTNLQDSYGYTF. The DNA for the CDR3 is TGTGCCACTACGAATTTACAGGATAGCTATGGCTACACCTTC. The rearrangement links TRBV7-2 to TRBJ1-2; possible D gene TRBD1, 5 bases. The length of the CDR3 is 14 residues. The V gene lost 10 bases and the J gene lost 4 bases, with 19 bases spanning the gap. CDR1 is SGHTA and CDR2 is FQGNSA in the germline V gene.

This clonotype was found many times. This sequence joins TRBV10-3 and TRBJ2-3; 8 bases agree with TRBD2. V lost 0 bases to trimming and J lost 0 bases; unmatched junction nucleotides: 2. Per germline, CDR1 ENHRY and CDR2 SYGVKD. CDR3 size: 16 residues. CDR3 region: CAISESTGGSTDTQYF. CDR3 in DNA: TGTGCCATCAGTGAGTCGACGGGAGGGAGCACAGATACGCAGTATTTT.

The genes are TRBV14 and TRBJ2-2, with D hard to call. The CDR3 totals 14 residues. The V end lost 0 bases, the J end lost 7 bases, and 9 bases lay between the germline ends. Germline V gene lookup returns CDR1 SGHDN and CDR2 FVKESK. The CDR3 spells CASSQEVGFGELFF. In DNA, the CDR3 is TGTGCCAGCAGCCAAGAAGTGGGCTTCGGGGAGCTGTTTTTT.

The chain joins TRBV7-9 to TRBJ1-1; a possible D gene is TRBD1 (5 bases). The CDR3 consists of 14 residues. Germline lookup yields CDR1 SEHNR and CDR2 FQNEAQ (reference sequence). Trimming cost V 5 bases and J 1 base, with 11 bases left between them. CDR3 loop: CASSPPRENTEAFF. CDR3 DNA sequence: TGTGCCAGCAGCCCACCCAGGGAGAACACTGAAGCTTTCTTT.

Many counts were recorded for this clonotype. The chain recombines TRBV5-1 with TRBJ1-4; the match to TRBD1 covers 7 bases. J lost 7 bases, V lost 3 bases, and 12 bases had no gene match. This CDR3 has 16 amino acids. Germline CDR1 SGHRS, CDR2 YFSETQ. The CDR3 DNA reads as TGCGCCAGCAGCTCGGGACAGTTAGACTTCGGTGAAAAACTGTTTTTT. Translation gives CASSSGQLDFGEKLFF.

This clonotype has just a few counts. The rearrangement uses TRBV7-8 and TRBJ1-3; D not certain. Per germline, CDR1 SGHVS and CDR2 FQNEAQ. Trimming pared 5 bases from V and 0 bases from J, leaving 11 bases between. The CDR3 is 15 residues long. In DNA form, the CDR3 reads TGTGCCAGCAGCACCGGACCCGTCTCTGGAAACACCATATATTTT. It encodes CASSTGPVSGNTIYF.

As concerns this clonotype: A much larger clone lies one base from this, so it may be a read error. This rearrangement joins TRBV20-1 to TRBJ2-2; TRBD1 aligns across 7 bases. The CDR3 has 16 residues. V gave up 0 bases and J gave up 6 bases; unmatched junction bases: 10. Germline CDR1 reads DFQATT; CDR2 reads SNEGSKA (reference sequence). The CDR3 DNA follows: TGCAGTGCTAGAGATTCACCAGGGGGAACGGCCGGGGAGCTGTTTTTT. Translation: CSARDSPGGTAGELFF.